This TCR beta chain is drawn from a study of human T cells and chemical hapten exposure. Study at large: Patch tests of 0.01% DPC on the upper back were read at 6 days.

Time point given: patch test 1, 2 weeks after DPC sensitization. Specified treatment: therapeutic diphenylcyclopropenone sensitization with weekly scalp DPC. At least ten counts were recorded for this clonotype. MiXCR was run by TCRdb on the RACE reads, yielding one entry per CDR3 protein. The repertoire holds around 380,000 distinct CDR3 sequences, with nearly 5% as singletons. Germline assignment: CDR1 MGHRA and CDR2 YSYEKL. The CDR3 runs 13 residues. Trimming took 1 base from V and 14 from J, leaving 15 bases between them. This specimen was whole blood, taken in connection with sensitization to the hapten diphenylcyclopropenone (DPC). V gene TRBV4-1 combines with J gene TRBJ2-1; D assignment may be TRBD1 or TRBD2 (7 bases each). The TCR originated in a woman aged 45-65 years with alopecia areata. Some clones in this sample may be carry-over from other donors' samples. The CDR3 loop is CASSQVQGGGEFF. DNA of the CDR3: TGCGCCAGCAGCCAAGTTCAGGGGGGGGGAGAGTTCTTC.